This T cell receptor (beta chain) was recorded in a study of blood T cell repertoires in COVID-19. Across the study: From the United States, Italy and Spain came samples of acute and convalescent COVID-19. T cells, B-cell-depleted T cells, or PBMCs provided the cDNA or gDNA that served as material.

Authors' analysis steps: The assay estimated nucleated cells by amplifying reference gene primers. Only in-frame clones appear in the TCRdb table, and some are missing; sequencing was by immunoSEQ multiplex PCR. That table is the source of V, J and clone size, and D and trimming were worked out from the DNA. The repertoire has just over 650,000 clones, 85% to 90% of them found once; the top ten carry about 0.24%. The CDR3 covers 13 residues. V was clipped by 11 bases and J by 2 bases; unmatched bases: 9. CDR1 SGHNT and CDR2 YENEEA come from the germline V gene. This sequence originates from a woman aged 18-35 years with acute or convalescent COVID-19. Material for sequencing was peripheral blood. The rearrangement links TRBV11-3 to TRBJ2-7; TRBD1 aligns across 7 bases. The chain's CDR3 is CALLYRGPYEQYF. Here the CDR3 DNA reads TGTGCCTTATTATACAGGGGCCCCTACGAGCAGTACTTC.